The 10 T cell receptor beta chains below all came from one sample that was sequenced in a study of shared clonotypes between healthy human individuals. The protocol was immunoSEQ multiplex PCR, while the TCRdb copy is restricted to in-frame clones and leaves out a portion. The table records roughly 110,000 clones, 68% of them present only once. The sample taken for sequencing was memory CD8+ T cells sorted from blood. Stated subset: CD45RO+ cells pooled with CCR7-negative TemRA cells. These receptors were taken from a woman in her thirties in good health.

This chain uses TRBV6-1 with TRBJ2-5, with 11 bases fitting TRBD1. The CDR3 consists of 16 residues. V lost 3 bases, J lost 4 bases, and 7 bases stayed unmatched. Germline lookup yields CDR1 MNHNS and CDR2 SASEGT. The CDR3 DNA reads as TGTGCCAGCAGTGAGATACCGGGACAGGGGGGAGAGACCCAGTACTTC. Amino acids: CASSEIPGQGGETQYF.

CDR3 residues: CASSLEASGYEQYF. CDR3 DNA: TGTGCCAGCAGTTTAGAGGCTAGCGGCTACGAGCAGTACTTC. The V gene is TRBV27, the J gene TRBJ2-7, with 7 bases aligning to TRBD2. Germline V gives CDR1 MNHEY, CDR2 SMNVEV (reference sequence). This CDR3 region has 14 residues. With 2 bases clipped from V and 3 bases from J, the junction kept 4 bases outside the gene matches.

The rearrangement links TRBV11-2 to TRBJ2-7; D perhaps matches TRBD2 (5 bases). The CDR3 sequence is 14 residues long. V was pared by 2 bases and J by 3 bases, with 11 bases between. The germline CDR1 and CDR2 sequences are SGHAT and FQNNGV. The CDR3 coding sequence is TGTGCCAGCAGCTTAAGAGGGTTGCTCTACGAGCAGTACTTC. Its translation is CASSLRGLLYEQYF.

This chain joins TRBV5-1 and TRBJ2-2, with unresolved D. The CDR3 consists of 14 residues. Deletions cut 1 base from V and 3 bases from J, with 7 bases between. Germline loops: CDR1 SGHRS, CDR2 YFSETQ. The CDR3 protein is CASSLYPDTGELFF. CDR3 coding DNA: TGCGCCAGCAGCTTGTACCCGGACACCGGGGAGCTGTTTTTT.

V gene TRBV18 combines with J gene TRBJ2-7, with D perhaps TRBD1 (6 bases). The CDR3 is 16 residues long. Deletions cut 1 base from V and 4 bases from J, with 17 bases between. Germline CDR1 reads KGHSH; CDR2 reads LQKENI. DNA of the CDR3: TGTGCCAGCTCACCACTCCTCGGGACAAGACCATACGAGCAGTACTTC. Protein sequence: CASSPLLGTRPYEQYF.

The chain employs TRBV28 and TRBJ2-7; D tentatively fits TRBD1 or TRBD2 (6 bases each). Trimming removed 5 bases from V and 4 bases from J, with 15 bases in between. The CDR3 contains 14 residues. Germline CDR1 is MDHEN and CDR2 is SYDVKM. The CDR3 protein is CASSNPRGVYEQYF. As DNA, the CDR3 is TGTGCCAGCAGTAACCCAAGGGGGGTGTACGAGCAGTACTTC.

This clone was recorded a few times. V is TRBV6-6 and J is TRBJ2-7; D perhaps matches TRBD2 (6 bases). V lost 6 bases to trimming and J lost 0 bases, with 18 bases between them. The CDR3 consists of 16 residues. Germline lookup yields CDR1 MNHNY and CDR2 SVGAGI (reference sequence). The CDR3 sequence: CASSQISGGPSYEQYF. CDR3 bases: TGTGCCAGCAGCCAAATTAGCGGAGGACCCTCCTACGAGCAGTACTTC.

This clone showed up just a few times. This chain joins TRBV4-1 and TRBJ1-2; D gene ambiguous. V was pared by 0 bases and J by 4 bases, with 9 bases between. This CDR3 region has 14 residues. Per the germline V gene, CDR1 is MGHRA and CDR2 is YSYEKL. CDR3 amino acids: CASSQDVAPYGYTF. The CDR3 nucleotides read TGCGCCAGCAGCCAAGATGTGGCACCCTATGGCTACACCTTC.

The table lists this clone with a count of one. This rearrangement joins TRBV15 to TRBJ1-1, with 9 bases identical to TRBD1. Germline values: CDR1 LNHNV, CDR2 YYDKDF (reference sequence). The CDR3 is made up of 18 amino acids. V shed 0 bases and J 3 bases; nucleotides not matched to a gene: 11. The CDR3 bases are TGTGCCACCAGCAGAGAGATTATGACAGGGGGGGAGGACACTGAAGCTTTCTTT. Encoded protein: CATSREIMTGGEDTEAFF.

In the case of this clone: The same CDR3 also results from other DNA sequences found in this sample. The rearrangement uses TRBV28 and TRBJ2-7; 12 bases line up with TRBD2. The CDR3 is 15 amino acids. J gave up 4 bases and V 3 bases, and 4 bases lay outside the gene matches. CDR1 is MDHEN and CDR2 is SYDVKM in the germline V gene. In nucleotides, the CDR3 is TGTGCCAGCAGTTTCCTAGCGGGAGGGGGGTACGAGCAGTACTTC. It is translated as CASSFLAGGGYEQYF.